This T cell receptor (beta chain) emerged from a study of shared clonotypes between healthy human individuals. Study overall: The cohort comprised a couple of women and a few men. Their ages spanned 18 to 49 years.

Clones were read by immunoSEQ multiplex PCR, and TCRdb kept only the in-frame ones, dropping some. This sample has approximately 980,000 clones, with approximately 76% found just once. Germline V CDR1 and CDR2: SGDLS, YYNGEE. After removal of 4 bases from V and 4 bases from J, the junction contained 3 bases not matched to a gene. The CDR3 is made up of 15 amino acids. Material for sequencing was memory CD4+ T cells sorted from blood. The subset: CD45RA-negative fraction. This receptor was taken from a man younger than 30 in good health. This chain connects TRBV9 to TRBJ2-3; 13 nucleotides match TRBD2. In DNA form, the CDR3 reads TGTGCCAGCAGCAGGACTAGCGGGAGTTCAGATACGCAGTATTTT. Protein sequence: CASSRTSGSSDTQYF.